The 10 T cell receptor beta chains listed next were all sequenced from one sample in a study of blood T cell repertoires in COVID-19. The table came from immunoSEQ multiplex PCR; TCRdb's copy has only in-frame clones and leaves some out. The sample includes roughly 78,000 clones, around nine tenths of them seen just once. The sequencing sample was made of peripheral blood. These receptors originate from a woman aged 55-69 years with acute or convalescent COVID-19.

This clone was counted between two and nine times. The rearrangement links TRBV7-9 to TRBJ2-7; D may be TRBD1 (6 bases). The CDR3 runs 12 residues. Trimming left V 1 base short and J 8 bases short, with 9 bases between. Germline CDR1 SEHNR, CDR2 FQNEAQ (reference sequence). The CDR3 nucleotides read TGTGCCAGCAGCTTAGAACAGGGCAAGCAGTACTTC. Encoded protein: CASSLEQGKQYF.

The chain uses TRBV9 and TRBJ1-1, with 9 bases lining up with TRBD1. The trim removed 3 bases at V and 1 base at J, leaving 10 bases unmatched. This CDR3 is 17 amino acids long. Germline CDR1 is SGDLS and CDR2 is YYNGEE. In nucleotides, the CDR3 is TGTGCCAGCAGCGCCTCCAAGGGGGGACAGGGGAACACTGAAGCTTTCTTT. Translating gives CASSASKGGQGNTEAFF.

The chain has TRBV11-2 and TRBJ1-6; D possibly corresponds to TRBD1 (6 bases). This CDR3 region has 15 residues. The germline CDR1 and CDR2 sequences are SGHAT and FQNNGV. The V end was cut by 4 bases, the J end by 9 bases, with 16 bases between. CDR3 protein: CASSSLTGGGSPLHF. The DNA for the CDR3 is TGTGCCAGCAGCTCCCTGACAGGTGGGGGTTCACCCCTCCACTTT.

The V and J genes are TRBV4-2 and TRBJ2-1; a weak D match, TRBD1 (6 bases). This CDR3 has 15 residues. Germline CDR1 and CDR2: LGHNA and YNFKEQ. The ends were cut back, 5 bases at V and 4 bases at J, with 15 bases in the middle. The CDR3 DNA sequence: TGTGCCAGCAGCTCACAGGGATCCCAGTACAATGAGCAGTTCTTC. It specifies CASSSQGSQYNEQFF.

The chain couples TRBV7-9 to TRBJ1-2; TRBD1 matches 8 bases. Germline loops: CDR1 SEHNR, CDR2 FQNEAQ (reference sequence). The CDR3 sequence is 13 residues long. Germline trimming cut 3 bases from V and 7 bases from J; bases unmatched to any gene: 4. The CDR3 is CASSFGTGVGYTF. In DNA form, the CDR3 reads TGTGCCAGCAGCTTTGGGACAGGTGTTGGCTACACCTTC.

This clone was seen ten or more times. CDR3 in amino acids: CASNTPIRDYEQYF. In nucleotides, the CDR3 is TGTGCCAGCAACACCCCCATACGGGACTACGAGCAGTACTTC. The J gene is TRBJ2-7, the V gene TRBV6-5; D possibly corresponds to TRBD2 (5 bases). V was trimmed by 7 bases and J by 3 bases, leaving 16 bases between them. This CDR3 is 14 amino acids long. Germline V gene data show CDR1 as MNHEY and CDR2 as SVGAGI.

The J gene is TRBJ1-1, the V gene TRBV14; unclear D gene. This CDR3 is 15 amino acids long. V dropped 1 base and J dropped 4 bases, with 13 bases sitting between them. Germline values: CDR1 SGHDN, CDR2 FVKESK. The CDR3: CASSQVGRMGTEAFF. In nucleotides, the CDR3 is TGTGCCAGCAGCCAAGTTGGCAGGATGGGCACTGAAGCTTTCTTT.

The rearrangement links TRBV28 to TRBJ1-1, with 10 bases that match TRBD1. This CDR3 is 15 amino acids long. J lost 8 bases, V lost 4 bases, and 10 bases had no gene match. Germline CDR1 and CDR2: MDHEN and SYDVKM. This CDR3 reads CASSSTGQGISEAFF. The CDR3 DNA is TGTGCCAGCAGTTCAACGGGACAGGGGATTTCCGAAGCTTTCTTT.

This clone showed up just once. This sequence joins TRBV27 and TRBJ2-2; a weak D match, TRBD2 (5 bases). V dropped 7 bases and J dropped 0 bases, with 12 bases sitting between them. The CDR3 consists of 15 residues. Germline CDR1 reads MNHEY; CDR2 reads SMNVEV (reference sequence). The CDR3 DNA reads as TGTGCCAGCATTTTGAGGGCGACGAACACCGGGGAGCTGTTTTTT. Amino acid sequence: CASILRATNTGELFF.

The rearrangement uses TRBV28 and TRBJ2-3; 7 bases map to TRBD2. Germline assignment: CDR1 MDHEN and CDR2 SYDVKM. After removal of 4 bases from V and 5 bases from J, the junction contained 6 bases not matched to a gene. The CDR3 spans 14 residues. DNA for the CDR3: TGTGCCAGCAGTTCCTTTGGGGGGGTAGATACGCAGTATTTT. It codes for CASSSFGGVDTQYF.